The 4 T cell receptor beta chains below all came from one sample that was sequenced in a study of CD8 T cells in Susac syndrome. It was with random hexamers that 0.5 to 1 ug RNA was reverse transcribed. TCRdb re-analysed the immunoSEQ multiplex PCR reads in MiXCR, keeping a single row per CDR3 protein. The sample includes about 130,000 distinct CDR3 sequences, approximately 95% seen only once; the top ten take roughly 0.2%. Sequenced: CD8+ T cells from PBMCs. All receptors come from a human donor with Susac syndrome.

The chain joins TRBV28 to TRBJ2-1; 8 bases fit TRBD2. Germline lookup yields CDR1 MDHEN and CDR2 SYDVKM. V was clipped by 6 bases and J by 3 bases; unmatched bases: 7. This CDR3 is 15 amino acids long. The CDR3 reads CASSPGREVYNEQFF. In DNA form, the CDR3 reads TGTGCCAGCAGCCCGGGGCGGGAGGTCTACAATGAGCAGTTCTTC.

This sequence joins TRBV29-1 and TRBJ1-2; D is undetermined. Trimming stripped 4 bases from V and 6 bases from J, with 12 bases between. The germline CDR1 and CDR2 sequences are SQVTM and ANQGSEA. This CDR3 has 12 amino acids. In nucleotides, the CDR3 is TGCAGCGTTGGTGAGGGAGGTAATGGCTACACCTTC. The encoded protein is CSVGEGGNGYTF.

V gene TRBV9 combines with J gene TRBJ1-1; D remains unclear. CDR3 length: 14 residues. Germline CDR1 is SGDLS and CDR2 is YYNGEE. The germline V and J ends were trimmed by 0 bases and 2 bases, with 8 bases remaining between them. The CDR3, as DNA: TGTGCCAGCAGCGTAGCCCCCGGAAACACTGAAGCTTTCTTT. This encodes CASSVAPGNTEAFF.

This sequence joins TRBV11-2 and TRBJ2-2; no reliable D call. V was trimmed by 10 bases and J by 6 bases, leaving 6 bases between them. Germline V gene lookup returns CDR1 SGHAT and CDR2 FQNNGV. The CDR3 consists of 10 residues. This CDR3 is CAIGAGELFF. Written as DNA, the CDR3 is TGTGCCATCGGAGCCGGGGAGCTGTTTTTT.